The 30 T cell receptor beta chains below come from one sample, sequenced in a study of control samples from healthy donors and cancer patients. TCRdb's copy holds only in-frame clones and misses some; the assay was immunoSEQ multiplex PCR. The data show roughly 130,000 clones, around 90% seen once. Material for sequencing was blood. The receptor source for this set is a man aged 18 to 29 in good health.

The genes are TRBV6-2 or TRBV6-3 and TRBJ2-7; D is unresolved. CDR3 length: 13 residues. Germline V lookup: CDR1 MNHEY, CDR2 SVGEGT. V lost 3 bases to trimming and J lost 0 bases, with 6 bases between them. This chain's CDR3 is CASSYSTSYEQYV. The CDR3 DNA reads as TGTGCCAGCAGTTATTCCACCTCCTACGAGCAGTACGTC.

The CDR3 bases are TGTGCCAGCAGCTTAGTAAGCGGGGGCCTCCCGGAGACCCAGTACTTC. The encoded protein is CASSLVSGGLPETQYF. The rearrangement joins TRBV7-2 to TRBJ2-5; 8 positions agree with TRBD2. J gave up 5 bases and V 1 base, and 9 bases lay outside the gene matches. The CDR3 totals 16 residues. The germline gives CDR1 SGHTA, CDR2 FQGNSA.

The genes are TRBV19 and TRBJ1-5; unclear D gene. Per germline, CDR1 LNHDA and CDR2 SQIVND (reference sequence). The ends were cut back, 3 bases at V and 7 bases at J, with 10 bases in the middle. The length of the CDR3 is 13 residues. The CDR3 reads CASSIASEQPQHF. The CDR3 region has the DNA TGTGCCAGTAGTATTGCGAGCGAGCAGCCCCAGCATTTT. The full variable domain, with the rest looked up from reference TRBV19 and TRBJ1-5, is DGGITQSPKYLFRKEGQNVTLSCEQNLNHDAMYWYRQDPGQGLRLIYYSQIVNDFQKGDIAEGYSVSREKKESFPLTVTSAQKNPTAFYLCASSIASEQPQHFGDGTRLSIL.

The chain recombines TRBV5-8 with TRBJ2-3; 9 positions agree with TRBD2. Germline loops: CDR1 SGHTS, CDR2 YDEGEE. The CDR3 runs to 16 residues. The V gene end was trimmed by 1 base and the J gene end by 4 bases; junction bases not matched to a gene: 7. CDR3 nucleotides: TGTGCCAGCAGCTTGTGGCGGGGGGGGGACGCAGATACGCAGTATTTT. Its translation: CASSLWRGGDADTQYF.

The chain has TRBV4-2 and TRBJ2-1, with 8 positions matching TRBD2. The CDR3 runs 20 residues. Germline assignment: CDR1 LGHNA and CDR2 YNFKEQ. Trimming took 0 bases from V and 0 from J; bases not matched to a gene: 13. The CDR3 DNA is TGTGCCAGCAGCCAAGACCTGCTAGCGGGTGGCATTAGCTCCTACAATGAGCAGTTCTTC. As protein: CASSQDLLAGGISSYNEQFF.

The CDR3 DNA follows: TGTGCCAGCAGCTTAGGGGGACAGGGAAAATTCGGTGGCTACACCTTC. Its protein is CASSLGGQGKFGGYTF. The V call is TRBV7-2, the J call TRBJ1-2; 9 nucleotides align to TRBD1. Per the germline V gene, CDR1 is SGHTA and CDR2 is FQGNSA. The trim removed 1 base at V and 7 bases at J, leaving 10 bases unmatched. This CDR3 has 16 amino acids.

This sequence joins TRBV13 and TRBJ1-4; 10 nucleotides line up with TRBD1. Germline-derived CDR1 and CDR2 are PRHDT and FYEKMQ (reference sequence). The CDR3 is made up of 16 amino acids. Trimming removed 6 bases from V and 7 bases from J; junction bases left unmatched: 11. Written as DNA, the CDR3 is TGTGCCAGCAGTCTTACGGAGACAGGGGGCTTTGAAAAACTGTTTTTT. The encoded protein is CASSLTETGGFEKLFF. The whole variable domain, remainder taken from reference TRBV13 and TRBJ1-4, is AAGVIQSPRHLIKEKRETATLKCYPIPRHDTVYWYQQGPGQDPQFLISFYEKMQSDKGSIPDRFSAQQFSDYHSELNMSSLELGDSALYFCASSLTETGGFEKLFFGSGTQLSVL.

This chain links TRBV21-1 with TRBJ2-7; TRBD2 reflects the table's D call only, with no check against the DNA. TRBV21-1 is classified as a pseudogene. The CDR3 loop spans 16 amino acids. The CDR3 nucleotides read TGTGCCAGCAGCAAGGGGACTAGCGTACGGGCCTACGAGCAGTACGTC. Residues: CASSKGTSVRAYEQYV.

V usage is TRBV11-2 and J usage is TRBJ2-7, with 7 bases aligning to TRBD2. With 3 bases clipped from V and 2 bases from J, the junction kept 4 bases outside the gene matches. The CDR3 loop spans 14 amino acids. Germline V gene lookup returns CDR1 SGHAT and CDR2 FQNNGV. The CDR3 DNA reads as TGTGCCAGCAGCTTTGGTGGGGGGGCCTACGAGCAGTACTTC. Its protein is CASSFGGGAYEQYF.

CDR3 protein: CASTGGGINEQFF. CDR3 nucleotides: TGTGCCAGCACCGGGGGAGGGATAAATGAGCAGTTCTTC. V is TRBV2 and J is TRBJ2-1; TRBD2 aligns across 7 bases. Trimming at V came to 7 bases and at J to 7 bases, leaving 7 bases not matched to a gene. This CDR3 contains 13 residues. Germline-derived CDR1 and CDR2 are SNHLY and FYNNEI. Together with reference TRBV2 and TRBJ2-1, the CDR3 gives the full variable domain: EPEVTQTPSHQVTQMGQEVILRCVPISNHLYFYWYRQILGQKVEFLVSFYNNEISEKSEIFDDQFSVERPDGSNFTLKIRSTKLEDSAMYFCASTGGGINEQFFGPGTRLTVL.

V usage is TRBV2 and J usage is TRBJ1-3; D not resolved. Looked up from germline, CDR1 is SNHLY and CDR2 is FYNNEI. V lost 6 bases and J 1 base, leaving 13 bases between the germline ends. The CDR3 has 15 amino acids. The CDR3 DNA follows: TGTGCCAGCAGGGCTCAGCTCATGTCTGGAAACACCATATATTTT. This gives the protein CASRAQLMSGNTIYF.

This sequence joins TRBV18 and TRBJ2-2; no clear D gene. The CDR3 runs 16 residues. The V gene's germline CDR1 is KGHSH and CDR2 LQKENI. V lost 3 bases to trimming and J lost 2 bases, with 13 bases between them. DNA of the CDR3: TGTGCCAGCTCACCGACACTCCCTCTTAACACCGGGGAGCTGTTTTTT. This gives the protein CASSPTLPLNTGELFF.

This chain connects TRBV3-1 (or the pseudogene TRBV3-2) to TRBJ1-1; 11 bases match TRBD1. Looked up from germline, CDR1 is LGHDT and CDR2 is YNNKEL (reference sequence). CDR3 length: 16 amino acids. Germline trimming cut 1 base from V and 9 bases from J; bases unmatched to any gene: 10. CDR3 amino acids: CASSQALGQGAVKAFF. The CDR3 region has the DNA TGTGCCAGCAGCCAAGCGCTAGGACAGGGGGCTGTAAAAGCTTTCTTT.

The rearrangement joins TRBV2 to TRBJ2-7; tentative D call: TRBD2 (5 bases). The CDR3 contains 15 residues. Germline lookup yields CDR1 SNHLY and CDR2 FYNNEI. V dropped 4 bases and J dropped 1 base, with 14 bases sitting between them. CDR3 coding DNA: TGTGCCAGCAGTGTTGGGCGGGCGATATCCTACGAGCAGTACTTC. Its translation: CASSVGRAISYEQYF.

The chain combines TRBV4-1 with TRBJ1-2; D unclear. Germline V lookup: CDR1 MGHRA, CDR2 YSYEKL. The V end was cut by 2 bases, the J end by 5 bases, with 3 bases between. The CDR3 spans 11 residues. CDR3 sequence (DNA): TGCGCCAGCAGCCAACGGTATGGCTACACCTTC. Protein product: CASSQRYGYTF.

The rearrangement uses TRBV6-5 and TRBJ1-4; 10 positions match TRBD1. This CDR3 region has 16 residues. The ends lost 0 bases at V and 9 bases at J; junction bases unmatched: 7. In germline, CDR1 is MNHEY, CDR2 SVGAGI. In nucleotides, the CDR3 is TGTGCCAGCAGTTACTCGAGGACAGGGGGACTTCAAAAACTGTTTTTT. As protein: CASSYSRTGGLQKLFF.

The chain is built from TRBV7-9 and TRBJ1-6; D remains ambiguous. Germline-derived CDR1 and CDR2 are SEHNR and FQNEAQ (reference sequence). The CDR3 consists of 14 residues. Trimming left V 1 base short and J 10 bases short, with 11 bases between. CDR3 region: CASSLVAVPSPLHF. DNA for the CDR3: TGTGCCAGCAGCTTAGTCGCGGTACCCTCACCCCTCCACTTT.

This rearrangement joins TRBV12-2 to TRBJ2-4; the table assigns TRBD2, which was not confirmed against the DNA. TRBV12-2 corresponds to a pseudogene. The CDR3 is made up of 16 amino acids. The CDR3 sequence is CASRSVGGLAKNIQYF. Written as DNA, the CDR3 is TGTGCAAGTCGCTCGGTGGGCGGACTAGCCAAAAACATTCAGTACTTC.

The chain joins TRBV10-3 to TRBJ2-6, with D unresolved. The CDR3 consists of 14 residues. The V gene's germline CDR1 is ENHRY and CDR2 SYGVKD. The V and J ends lost 10 bases and 0 bases respectively, with 10 bases between them. This chain's CDR3 is CATDPNSGANVLTF. In nucleotides, the CDR3 is TGTGCCACCGACCCCAACTCTGGGGCCAACGTCCTGACTTTC.

J is TRBJ2-5 and V is TRBV12-3 or TRBV12-4, with D unclear. This CDR3 region has 13 residues. Trimming took off 7 bases at V and 3 bases at J, with 12 bases between the two ends. This CDR3 is CASKGYGEETQYF. The CDR3 bases are TGTGCCAGCAAGGGATATGGGGAAGAGACCCAGTACTTC.

The chain links TRBV5-4 to TRBJ2-4; D possibly corresponds to TRBD1 (6 bases). The germline CDR1 and CDR2 sequences are SGHNT and YYREEE (reference sequence). This CDR3 contains 15 residues. Trimming stripped 4 bases from V and 7 bases from J, with 18 bases between. DNA of the CDR3: TGTGCCAGCAGCGATCCCGGGACACCTTATAACATTCAGTACTTC. Translated: CASSDPGTPYNIQYF.

This clone was seen more than once but under ten times. This chain links TRBV6-4 with TRBJ2-6; TRBD2 is a possible D gene (6 bases). Germline lookup yields CDR1 MRHNA and CDR2 SNTAGT. This CDR3 contains 16 residues. V lost 2 bases and J 2 bases, leaving 10 bases between the germline ends. In DNA, the CDR3 is TGTGCCAGCAGTGACGGATCGGGGGCTGGGGCCAACGTCCTGACTTTC. Its translation: CASSDGSGAGANVLTF.

The chain couples TRBV18 to TRBJ1-4; TRBD1 might be the D (5 bases). Trimming stripped 5 bases from V and 7 bases from J, with 17 bases between. The CDR3 has 15 residues. The germline V gene has CDR1 KGHSH and CDR2 LQKENI. CDR3 DNA: TGTGCCAGCTCAGCGGACATACTTGGGGGTGAAAAACTGTTTTTT. This codes for CASSADILGGEKLFF.

In its sample, this clone was seen once. The chain uses TRBV7-9 and TRBJ2-3; the match to TRBD2 covers 8 bases. The CDR3 has 17 amino acids. The V segment lost 2 bases and the J segment 3 bases; nucleotides outside the gene matches: 10. Germline loops: CDR1 SEHNR, CDR2 FQNEAQ (reference sequence). The CDR3 loop reads CASSLTQAGDLTDTQYF. The CDR3 region has the DNA TGTGCCAGCAGCTTAACCCAAGCGGGAGATTTGACAGATACGCAGTATTTT.

The chain couples TRBV6-5 to TRBJ2-1, with D unresolved. Trimming removed 7 bases from V and 6 bases from J, with 7 bases in between. The CDR3 loop spans 11 amino acids. Looked up from germline, CDR1 is MNHEY and CDR2 is SVGAGI. The CDR3: CASTRRNEQFF. The CDR3 coding sequence is TGTGCCAGCACGCGCCGCAATGAGCAGTTCTTC.

This sequence joins TRBV7-9 and TRBJ1-5; tentative D call: TRBD1 (5 bases). The ends were cut back, 3 bases at V and 7 bases at J, with 22 bases in the middle. Per germline, CDR1 SEHNR and CDR2 FQNEAQ (reference sequence). CDR3 length: 17 residues. For the CDR3, the DNA is TGTGCCAGCAGCTTGCGTCAGGGAAACGGTTGGAGCCAGCCCCAGCATTTT. Protein sequence: CASSLRQGNGWSQPQHF. Full variable domain (outside the CDR3, taken from reference TRBV7-9 and TRBJ1-5): DTGVSQNPRHKITKRGQNVTFRCDPISEHNRLYWYRQTLGQGPEFLTYFQNEAQLEKSRLLSDRFSAERPKGSFSTLEIQRTEQGDSAMYLCASSLRQGNGWSQPQHFGDGTRLSIL.

The rearrangement uses TRBV7-8 and TRBJ1-3, with a weak D call TRBD1 (5 bases). Germline CDR1 is SGHVS and CDR2 is FQNEAQ. CDR3 size: 17 residues. Between the trimmed V and J ends, which lost 2 bases and 0 bases, there was a span of 14 bases. In DNA, the CDR3 is TGTGCCAGCAGCTTACGACAGCCGCAATCCTCTGGAAACACCATATATTTT. This gives the protein CASSLRQPQSSGNTIYF.

This chain joins TRBV20-1 and TRBJ1-2; no clear D gene. V was pared by 4 bases and J by 3 bases, with 6 bases between. From germline, CDR1 is DFQATT and CDR2 SNEGSKA (reference sequence). The CDR3 spans 11 residues. The CDR3 protein is CSAIWDYGYTF. In nucleotides, the CDR3 is TGCAGTGCTATCTGGGACTATGGCTACACCTTC.

Comment on this clone: Other nucleotide sequences in the sample specify the same CDR3. The chain carries TRBV5-4 and TRBJ1-2, with D tentatively TRBD1 (6 bases). The germline gives CDR1 SGHNT, CDR2 YYREEE (reference sequence). V lost 1 base, J lost 4 bases, and 8 bases lay in between. The CDR3 length is 13 residues. The CDR3 sequence is CASSLQGGYGYTF. In nucleotides, the CDR3 is TGTGCCAGCAGCTTGCAAGGGGGCTATGGCTACACCTTC. The complete variable domain, with remaining parts taken from reference TRBV5-4 and TRBJ1-2, reads ETGVTQSPTHLIKTRGQQVTLRCSSQSGHNTVSWYQQALGQGPQFIFQYYREEENGRGNFPPRFSGLQFPNYSSELNVNALELDDSALYLCASSLQGGYGYTFGSGTRLTVV.

The chain has TRBV18 and TRBJ2-7, with 13 bases matching TRBD2. Germline CDR1 reads KGHSH; CDR2 reads LQKENI. This CDR3 contains 18 residues. J gave up 6 bases and V 3 bases, and 14 bases lay outside the gene matches. CDR3 in DNA: TGTGCCAGCTCACCCAACTCACCAGGACTAGCGGGGGTCGGCGAGCAGTACTTC. Protein: CASSPNSPGLAGVGEQYF.